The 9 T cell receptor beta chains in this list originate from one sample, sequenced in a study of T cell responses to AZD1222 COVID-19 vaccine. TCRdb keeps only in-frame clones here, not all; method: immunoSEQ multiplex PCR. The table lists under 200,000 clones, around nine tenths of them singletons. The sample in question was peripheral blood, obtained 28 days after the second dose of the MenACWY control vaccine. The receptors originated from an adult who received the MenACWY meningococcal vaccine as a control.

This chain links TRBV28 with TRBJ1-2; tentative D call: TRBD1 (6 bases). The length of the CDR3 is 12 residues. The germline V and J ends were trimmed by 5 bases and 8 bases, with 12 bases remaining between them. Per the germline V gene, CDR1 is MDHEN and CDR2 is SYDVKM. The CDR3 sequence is CASSIGGRGYTF. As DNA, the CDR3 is TGTGCCAGCAGTATCGGGGGGCGAGGCTACACCTTC.

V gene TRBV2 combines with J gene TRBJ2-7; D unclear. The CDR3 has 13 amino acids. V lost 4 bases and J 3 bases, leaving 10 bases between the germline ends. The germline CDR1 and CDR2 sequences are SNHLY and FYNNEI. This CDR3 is CASSAPFNYEQYF. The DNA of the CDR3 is TGTGCCAGCAGTGCGCCCTTTAACTACGAGCAGTACTTC. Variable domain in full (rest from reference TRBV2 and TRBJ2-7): EPEVTQTPSHQVTQMGQEVILRCVPISNHLYFYWYRQILGQKVEFLVSFYNNEISEKSEIFDDQFSVERPDGSNFTLKIRSTKLEDSAMYFCASSAPFNYEQYFGPGTRLTVT.

The CDR3 is CATSDVSGGRETQYF. CDR3 in DNA: TGTGCCACCAGTGATGTTAGCGGGGGGAGGGAGACCCAGTACTTC. This chain connects TRBV24-1 to TRBJ2-5; 10 bases align to TRBD2. V shed 3 bases and J 5 bases; nucleotides not matched to a gene: 5. Germline V CDR1 and CDR2: KGHDR, SFDVKD. The CDR3 has 15 amino acids.

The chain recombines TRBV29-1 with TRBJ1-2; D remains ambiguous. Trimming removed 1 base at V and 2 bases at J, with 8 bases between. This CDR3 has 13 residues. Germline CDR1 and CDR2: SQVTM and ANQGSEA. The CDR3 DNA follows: TGCAGCGTTGAAGTAACGGCGAACTATGGCTACACCTTC. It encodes CSVEVTANYGYTF.

The CDR3 region has the DNA TGTGCCAGCAGCTTAGCGGGGAGGGACACTGAAGCTTTCTTT. Its protein is CASSLAGRDTEAFF. The rearrangement joins TRBV7-9 to TRBJ1-1; no reliable D call. V dropped 0 bases and J dropped 3 bases, with 8 bases sitting between them. This CDR3 comprises 14 residues. The V gene's germline CDR1 is SEHNR and CDR2 FQNEAQ (reference sequence). Full variable domain (missing parts from reference TRBV7-9 and TRBJ1-1): DTGVSQNPRHKITKRGQNVTFRCDPISEHNRLYWYRQTLGQGPEFLTYFQNEAQLEKSRLLSDRFSAERPKGSFSTLEIQRTEQGDSAMYLCASSLAGRDTEAFFGQGTRLTVV.

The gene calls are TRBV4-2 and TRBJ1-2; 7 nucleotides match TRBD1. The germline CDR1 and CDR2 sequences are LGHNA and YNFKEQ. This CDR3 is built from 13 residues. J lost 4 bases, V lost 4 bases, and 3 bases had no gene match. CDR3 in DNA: TGTGCCAGCAGCCCAGGGGACAGCTATGGCTACACCTTC. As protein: CASSPGDSYGYTF.

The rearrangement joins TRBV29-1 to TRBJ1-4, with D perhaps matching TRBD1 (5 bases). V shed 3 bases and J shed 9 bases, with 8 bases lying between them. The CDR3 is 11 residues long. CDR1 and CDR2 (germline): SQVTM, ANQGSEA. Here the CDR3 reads CSVERGKKLFF. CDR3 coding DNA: TGCAGCGTTGAGAGGGGTAAAAAACTGTTTTTT.

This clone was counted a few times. The CDR3 here is CSAPLADTDTQYF. In DNA, the CDR3 is TGCAGCGCCCCACTAGCGGACACAGATACGCAGTATTTT. The chain employs TRBV29-1 and TRBJ2-3; 8 nucleotides match TRBD2. Germline CDR1 is SQVTM and CDR2 is ANQGSEA. The CDR3 is made up of 13 amino acids. V lost 7 bases, J lost 2 bases, and 5 bases stayed unmatched.

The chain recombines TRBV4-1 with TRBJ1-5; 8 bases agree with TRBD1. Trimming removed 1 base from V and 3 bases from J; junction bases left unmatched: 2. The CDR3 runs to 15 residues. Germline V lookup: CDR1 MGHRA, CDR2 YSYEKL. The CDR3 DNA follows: TGCGCCAGCAGCCAAGGGACAGGGATCAATCAGCCCCAGCATTTT. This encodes CASSQGTGINQPQHF.